This T cell receptor beta chain was documented in a study of cytomegalovirus exposure and HLA in healthy donors. General study findings and limits: According to an earlier analysis, most TCR beta V segments yielded productive rearrangements about 87% or about 30% of the time. Owing to their indistinguishability, certain V segments, notably TRBV6-2 and TRBV6-3, were excluded. Later findings reportedly placed an Asian-associated ancestry cluster below the approximately 620-donor mean for N-insertions. Relative to equally common others, HLA-associated TCR beta chains showed greater clonal expansion in a later analysis.

The ends lost 3 bases at V and 2 bases at J; junction bases unmatched: 5. Germline V gene sequence: CDR1 MGHRA, CDR2 YSYEKL. The CDR3 is 15 amino acids. This PCR relied on a set of 60 Vbeta primers and 13 Jbeta primers. TCRdb's table, derived via immunoSEQ multiplex PCR, lists solely in-frame clones and lacks some. Seen here are nearly 200,000 clones, 77% observed once, and the top ten hold 2.1%. As to this clone: Its antigen is still unknown.

Material for sequencing was PBMCs. The sequence came from a woman in her twenties or thirties in good health and CMV-seropositive. This chain links TRBV4-1 with TRBJ2-5; 8 nucleotides align to TRBD2. CDR3 coding DNA: TGCGCCAGCAGCCATCTACTAGCGGATCAAGAGACCCAGTACTTC. This translates into CASSHLLADQETQYF.